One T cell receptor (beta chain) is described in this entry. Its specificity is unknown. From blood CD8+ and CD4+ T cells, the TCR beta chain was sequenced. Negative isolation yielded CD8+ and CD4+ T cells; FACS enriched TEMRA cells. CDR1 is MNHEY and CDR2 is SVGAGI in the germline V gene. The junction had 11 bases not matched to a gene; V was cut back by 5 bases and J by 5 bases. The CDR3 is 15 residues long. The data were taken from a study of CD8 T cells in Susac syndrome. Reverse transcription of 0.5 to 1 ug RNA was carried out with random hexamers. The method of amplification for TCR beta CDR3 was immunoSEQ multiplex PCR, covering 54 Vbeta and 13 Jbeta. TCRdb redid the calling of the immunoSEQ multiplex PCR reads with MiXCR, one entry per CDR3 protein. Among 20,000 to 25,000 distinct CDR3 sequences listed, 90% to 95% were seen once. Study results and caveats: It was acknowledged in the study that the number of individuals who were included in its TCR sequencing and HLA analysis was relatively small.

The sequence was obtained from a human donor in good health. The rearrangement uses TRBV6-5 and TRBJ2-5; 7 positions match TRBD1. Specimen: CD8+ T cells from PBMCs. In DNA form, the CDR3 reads TGTGCCAGCAGTCTCTCGGACAGGCGGTATGAGACCCAGTACTTC. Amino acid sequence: CASSLSDRRYETQYF.